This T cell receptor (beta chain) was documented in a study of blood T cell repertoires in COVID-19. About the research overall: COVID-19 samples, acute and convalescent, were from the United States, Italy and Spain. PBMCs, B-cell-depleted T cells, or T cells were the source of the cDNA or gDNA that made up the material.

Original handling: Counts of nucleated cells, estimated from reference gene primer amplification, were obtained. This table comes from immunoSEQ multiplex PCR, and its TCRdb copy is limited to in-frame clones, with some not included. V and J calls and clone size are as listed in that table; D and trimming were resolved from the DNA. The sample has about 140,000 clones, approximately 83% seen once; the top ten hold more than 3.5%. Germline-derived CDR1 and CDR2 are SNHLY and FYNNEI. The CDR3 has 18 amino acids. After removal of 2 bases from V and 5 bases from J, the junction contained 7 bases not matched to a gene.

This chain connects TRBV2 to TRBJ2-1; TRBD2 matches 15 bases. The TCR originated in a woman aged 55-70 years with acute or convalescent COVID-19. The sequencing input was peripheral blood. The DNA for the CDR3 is TGTGCCAGCAGTGAACTCTTAGGACTAGCGGGAGGGCACAATGAGCAGTTCTTC. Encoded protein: CASSELLGLAGGHNEQFF. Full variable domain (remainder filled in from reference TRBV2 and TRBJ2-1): EPEVTQTPSHQVTQMGQEVILRCVPISNHLYFYWYRQILGQKVEFLVSFYNNEISEKSEIFDDQFSVERPDGSNFTLKIRSTKLEDSAMYFCASSELLGLAGGHNEQFFGPGTRLTVL.